The 22 T cell receptor beta chains reported below all come from one sample, sequenced in a study of shared clonotypes between healthy human individuals. Produced via immunoSEQ multiplex PCR; TCRdb's table is partial and in-frame only. The data contain about 480,000 clones, 75% to 80% of them singletons. Sequenced material: PBMCs. These receptor sequences come from a woman aged 40 to 55 in good health. Some clones in this sample may be carry-over from other donors' samples.

The rearrangement joins TRBV7-9 to TRBJ2-1; the D is unclear. Germline V gene sequence: CDR1 SEHNR, CDR2 FQNEAQ (reference sequence). The CDR3 is made up of 15 amino acids. V was shortened by 5 bases and J by 2 bases, with 13 bases between the two germline ends. The CDR3 loop is CASSPAWGPYNEQFF. As DNA, the CDR3 is TGTGCCAGCAGCCCTGCGTGGGGTCCCTACAATGAGCAGTTCTTC.

V usage is TRBV10-2 and J usage is TRBJ2-1, with TRBD2 identical over 7 bases. The CDR3 covers 13 residues. Germline lookup yields CDR1 WSHSY and CDR2 SAAADI. The V gene end was trimmed by 6 bases and the J gene end by 5 bases; junction bases not matched to a gene: 4. The CDR3 spells CASREAGNNEQFF. The CDR3 nucleotides read TGCGCCAGCAGGGAAGCGGGAAACAATGAGCAGTTCTTC.

The gene calls are TRBV18 and TRBJ1-2; 7 bases line up with TRBD1. This CDR3 is 15 amino acids long. V lost 5 bases to trimming and J lost 6 bases; unmatched junction nucleotides: 12. Germline CDR1 reads KGHSH; CDR2 reads LQKENI. The CDR3 loop reads CASSSELTGMDGYTF. The CDR3 DNA reads as TGTGCCAGCTCATCAGAACTGACAGGGATGGATGGCTACACCTTC.

This chain links TRBV18 with TRBJ2-7, with TRBD2 identical over 7 bases. J lost 3 bases, V lost 4 bases, and 9 bases had no gene match. This CDR3 has 15 residues. From germline, CDR1 is KGHSH and CDR2 LQKENI. CDR3: CASSQSGTTHYEQYF. The CDR3 DNA sequence: TGTGCCAGCTCACAGTCCGGGACTACCCACTACGAGCAGTACTTC.

This chain connects TRBV6-5 to TRBJ2-7; the match to TRBD1 covers 9 bases. The CDR3 is 14 residues long. V dropped 2 bases and J dropped 6; count of bases not matched to a gene: 5. The germline V gene has CDR1 MNHEY and CDR2 SVGAGI. This CDR3 reads CASSYDRGGSEQYF. CDR3 nucleotides: TGTGCCAGCAGTTACGACAGGGGGGGGAGCGAGCAGTACTTC.

The gene calls are TRBV27 and TRBJ2-2, with D uncertain. Between the trimmed V and J ends, which lost 3 bases and 5 bases, there was a span of 4 bases. CDR3 size: 12 residues. Germline CDR1 and CDR2: MNHEY and SMNVEV (reference sequence). The CDR3: CASSLYTGELFF. CDR3 DNA: TGTGCCAGCAGTTTGTATACCGGGGAGCTGTTTTTT.

Details on this clone: One base separates it from a far larger clone, so it is likely a read error. This same CDR3 is encoded by further DNA sequences in the sample. The rearrangement joins TRBV10-3 to TRBJ2-7; weak D call: TRBD1 (6 bases). The V gene's germline CDR1 is ENHRY and CDR2 SYGVKD. The CDR3 runs 13 residues. V dropped 3 bases and J dropped 7 bases, with 13 bases sitting between them. CDR3 protein: CAISDPTGGEQYF. CDR3 nucleotide sequence: TGTGCCATCAGTGACCCGACAGGCGGGGAGCAGTACTTC.

The V and J genes are TRBV11-1 and TRBJ2-2; TRBD1 aligns across 8 bases. The CDR3 runs 14 residues. Germline-derived CDR1 and CDR2 are SGHAT and FQDESV (reference sequence). Trimming removed 4 bases from V and 7 bases from J; junction bases left unmatched: 5. CDR3 DNA: TGTGCCAGCAGCTCAGGACAGGGTGTCGGGGAGCTGTTTTTT. It translates to CASSSGQGVGELFF.

V and J are TRBV19 and TRBJ2-5; 9 nucleotides agree with TRBD2. Germline CDR1 is LNHDA and CDR2 is SQIVND (reference sequence). V was pared by 1 base and J by 2 bases, with 8 bases of the junction left unmatched. CDR3 size: 17 residues. CDR3 nucleotide sequence: TGTGCCAGTAGTATAGTCCGCGGGAGGGCAGGTCAAGAGACCCAGTACTTC. It encodes CASSIVRGRAGQETQYF.

The V gene is TRBV28, the J gene TRBJ2-5; D uncertain. Germline-derived CDR1 and CDR2 are MDHEN and SYDVKM. The germline V and J ends were trimmed by 2 bases and 4 bases, with 8 bases remaining between them. The CDR3 covers 13 residues. CDR3 amino acids: CASSLSSPETQYF. The DNA of the CDR3 is TGTGCCAGCAGTTTAAGCAGTCCAGAGACCCAGTACTTC.

This chain uses TRBV27 with TRBJ2-1; 11 nucleotides align to TRBD2. Germline CDR1 MNHEY, CDR2 SMNVEV (reference sequence). This CDR3 has 15 residues. After removal of 4 bases from V and 4 bases from J, the junction contained 3 bases not matched to a gene. In DNA, the CDR3 is TGTGCCAGCAGTTCGACTAGCGGGGCTTACAATGAGCAGTTCTTC. Protein sequence: CASSSTSGAYNEQFF.

The chain links TRBV19 to TRBJ1-3; possibly TRBD1 for D (5 bases). V was clipped by 2 bases and J by 0 bases, with 8 bases between them. Germline values: CDR1 LNHDA, CDR2 SQIVND (reference sequence). The CDR3 totals 15 residues. In DNA, the CDR3 is TGTGCCAGTAGTATATATGGGGCCTCTGGAAACACCATATATTTT. It is translated as CASSIYGASGNTIYF. Together with reference TRBV19 and TRBJ1-3, the CDR3 gives the full variable domain: DGGITQSPKYLFRKEGQNVTLSCEQNLNHDAMYWYRQDPGQGLRLIYYSQIVNDFQKGDIAEGYSVSREKKESFPLTVTSAQKNPTAFYLCASSIYGASGNTIYFGEGSWLTVV.

V gene TRBV7-9 combines with J gene TRBJ1-1; D is unclear. The CDR3 runs 15 residues. CDR1 is SEHNR, CDR2 FQNEAQ, per germline (reference sequence). Between the trimmed V and J ends, which lost 0 bases and 3 bases, there was a span of 11 bases. The CDR3 loop reads CASSLARSGDTEAFF. The DNA of the CDR3 is TGTGCCAGCAGCTTAGCGCGCTCCGGGGACACTGAAGCTTTCTTT.

In regard to this clone: This CDR3 is also generated by other DNA sequences in the sample. The chain employs TRBV28 and TRBJ1-5; no reliable D call. Germline values: CDR1 MDHEN, CDR2 SYDVKM. This CDR3 contains 12 residues. V was pared by 4 bases and J by 3 bases, with 4 bases between. CDR3 sequence reads: CASSSNNQPQHF. The CDR3 DNA follows: TGTGCCAGCAGTTCCAACAATCAGCCCCAGCATTTT.

As regards this clone: Other DNA variants within this sample encode the same CDR3. DNA for the CDR3: TGTGCCAGCAGCTTGGATCAGAACTATGGCTACACCTTC. Translating gives CASSLDQNYGYTF. This rearrangement joins TRBV5-4 to TRBJ1-2; D is uncertain. V lost 0 bases and J lost 2, with 5 bases in between. This CDR3 comprises 13 residues. Per germline, CDR1 SGHNT and CDR2 YYREEE (reference sequence).

There are a few counts of this clone. The J gene is TRBJ2-1, the V gene TRBV6-4; tentatively, D is TRBD2 (6 bases). Germline V gives CDR1 MRHNA, CDR2 SNTAGT. CDR3 size: 15 residues. V lost 4 bases and J lost 6, with 16 bases in between. This CDR3 is CASSVQGLGGNEQFF. The CDR3 region has the DNA TGTGCCAGCAGTGTCCAGGGACTGGGTGGCAATGAGCAGTTCTTC.

The chain joins TRBV30 to TRBJ1-1; 9 bases align to TRBD1. CDR3 length equals 13 residues. The V gene end was trimmed by 5 bases and the J gene end by 4 bases; junction bases not matched to a gene: 5. CDR1 and CDR2 from the germline V gene are GTSNPN and SVGIG (reference sequence). CDR3: CAWGKQGATEAFF. CDR3 sequence (DNA): TGTGCCTGGGGTAAACAGGGGGCCACTGAAGCTTTCTTT.

The sample holds one count of this clone. V gene TRBV28 combines with J gene TRBJ2-7; TRBD2 matches at 7 bases. V gave up 2 bases and J gave up 3 bases; unmatched junction bases: 7. The CDR3 extends over 15 amino acids. Germline V lookup: CDR1 MDHEN, CDR2 SYDVKM. The CDR3 DNA reads TGTGCCAGCAGTTTAGCCCGGGACTACCACTACGAGCAGTACTTC. The encoded protein is CASSLARDYHYEQYF. Drawing the rest from reference TRBV28 and TRBJ2-7, the complete variable domain is DVKVTQSSRYLVKRTGEKVFLECVQDMDHENMFWYRQDPGLGLRLIYFSYDVKMKEKGDIPEGYSVSREKKERFSLILESASTNQTSMYLCASSLARDYHYEQYFGPGTRLTVT.

The rearrangement uses TRBV19 and TRBJ2-7; D gene unclear. V shed 2 bases and J shed 3 bases, with 11 bases lying between them. The germline gives CDR1 LNHDA, CDR2 SQIVND (reference sequence). The CDR3 runs 14 residues. The CDR3 sequence is CASSISNSIYEQYF. In nucleotides, the CDR3 is TGTGCCAGTAGTATAAGCAACTCGATCTACGAGCAGTACTTC.

This rearrangement joins TRBV10-3 to TRBJ1-4; TRBD1 is a possible D gene (5 bases). CDR3 length: 15 amino acids. CDR1 and CDR2 (germline): ENHRY, SYGVKD. The V end was cut by 4 bases, the J end by 1 base, with 10 bases between. CDR3 loop: CAISAGGGTNEKLFF. CDR3 DNA: TGTGCCATCAGTGCGGGGGGGGGAACTAATGAAAAACTGTTTTTT.

The V and J genes are TRBV5-1 and TRBJ2-3; no clear D. V was clipped by 3 bases and J by 1 base, with 15 bases between them. The CDR3 has 16 residues. Looked up from germline, CDR1 is SGHRS and CDR2 is YFSETQ. The CDR3 reads CASSWGRLGRTDTQYF. CDR3 in DNA: TGCGCCAGCAGCTGGGGTCGACTGGGTCGCACAGATACGCAGTATTTT. Looking up the rest from reference TRBV5-1 and TRBJ2-3 gives the full variable domain: KAGVTQTPRYLIKTRGQQVTLSCSPISGHRSVSWYQQTPGQGLQFLFEYFSETQRNKGNFPGRFSGRQFSNSRSEMNVSTLELGDSALYLCASSWGRLGRTDTQYFGPGTRLTVL.

This clone was seen just once. The rearrangement joins TRBV10-2 to TRBJ2-5; 13 bases are a match to TRBD2. Per the germline V gene, CDR1 is WSHSY and CDR2 is SAAADI. The CDR3 sequence is 15 residues long. V gave up 6 bases and J gave up 2 bases; unmatched junction bases: 3. The CDR3 DNA follows: TGCGCCAGCAGGACGGGACTAGCGGGACAAGAGACCCAGTACTTC. It encodes CASRTGLAGQETQYF.